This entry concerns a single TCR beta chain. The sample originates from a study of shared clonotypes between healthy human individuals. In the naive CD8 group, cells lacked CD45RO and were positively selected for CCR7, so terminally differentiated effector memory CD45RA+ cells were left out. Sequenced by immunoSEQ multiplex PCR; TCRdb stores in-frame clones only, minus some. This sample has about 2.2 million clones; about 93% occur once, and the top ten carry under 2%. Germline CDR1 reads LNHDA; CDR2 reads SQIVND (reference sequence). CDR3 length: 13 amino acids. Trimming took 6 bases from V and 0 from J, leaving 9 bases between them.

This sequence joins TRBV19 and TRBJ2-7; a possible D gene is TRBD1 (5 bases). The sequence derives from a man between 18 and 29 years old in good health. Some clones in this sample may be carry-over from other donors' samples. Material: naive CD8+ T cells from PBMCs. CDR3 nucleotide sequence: TGTGCCAGTAGGGCAGGGAACTCCTACGAGCAGTACTTC. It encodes CASRAGNSYEQYF. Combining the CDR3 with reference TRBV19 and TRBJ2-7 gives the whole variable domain DGGITQSPKYLFRKEGQNVTLSCEQNLNHDAMYWYRQDPGQGLRLIYYSQIVNDFQKGDIAEGYSVSREKKESFPLTVTSAQKNPTAFYLCASRAGNSYEQYFGPGTRLTVT.